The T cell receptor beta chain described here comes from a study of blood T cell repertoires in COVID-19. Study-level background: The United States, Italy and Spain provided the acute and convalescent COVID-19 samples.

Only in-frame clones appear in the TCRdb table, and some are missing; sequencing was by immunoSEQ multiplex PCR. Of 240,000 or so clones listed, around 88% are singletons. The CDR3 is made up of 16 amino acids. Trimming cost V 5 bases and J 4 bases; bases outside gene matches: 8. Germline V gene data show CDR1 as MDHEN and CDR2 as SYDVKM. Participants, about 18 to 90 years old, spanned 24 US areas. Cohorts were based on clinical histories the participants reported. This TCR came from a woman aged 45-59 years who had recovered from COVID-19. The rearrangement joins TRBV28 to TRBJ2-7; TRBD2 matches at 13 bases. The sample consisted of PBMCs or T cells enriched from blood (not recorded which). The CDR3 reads CASSPLGTSGAYEQYF. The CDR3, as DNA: TGTGCCAGCAGTCCACTCGGGACTAGCGGGGCATACGAGCAGTACTTC.